Shown below are 24 T cell receptor beta chains from a single sample sequenced in a study of blood T cell repertoires in COVID-19. Using immunoSEQ multiplex PCR, the repertoire was profiled, and TCRdb retains in-frame clones only, with some absent. The table shows roughly 300,000 clones, with about four fifths occurring only once. Sequencing was done on a sample of peripheral blood. Every receptor here comes from a woman aged 45 to 65 with acute or convalescent COVID-19.

This sequence joins TRBV19 and TRBJ1-2; 7 positions agree with TRBD1. This CDR3 comprises 12 residues. Trimming took 4 bases from V and 4 from J; bases not matched to a gene: 0. Germline loops: CDR1 LNHDA, CDR2 SQIVND (reference sequence). CDR3 loop: CASSTGGYGYTF. The DNA of the CDR3 is TGTGCCAGTAGTACAGGGGGCTATGGCTACACCTTC.

This sequence joins TRBV12-5 and TRBJ1-2; TRBD1 agrees at 8 bases. Per the germline V gene, CDR1 is LGHNT and CDR2 is FRNRAP. The CDR3 is 15 residues long. V was clipped by 7 bases and J by 8 bases; unmatched bases: 15. The CDR3 sequence is CASAPSMTGERGYTF. CDR3 nucleotides: TGTGCTAGTGCCCCGTCAATGACAGGGGAAAGGGGCTACACCTTC. The complete variable domain, with remaining parts taken from reference TRBV12-5 and TRBJ1-2, reads DARVTQTPRHKVTEMGQEVTMRCQPILGHNTVFWYRQTMMQGLELLAYFRNRAPLDDSGMPKDRFSAEMPDATLATLKIQPSEPRDSAVYFCASAPSMTGERGYTFGSGTRLTVV.

V usage is TRBV19 and J usage is TRBJ1-1; D possibly corresponds to TRBD1 (5 bases). The germline V gene encodes CDR1 LNHDA and CDR2 SQIVND (reference sequence). The CDR3 loop spans 14 amino acids. Trimming cost V 8 bases and J 6 bases, with 19 bases left between them. CDR3 in amino acids: CASGILGGGPEAFF. CDR3 coding DNA: TGTGCCAGTGGCATCCTGGGGGGGGGTCCTGAAGCTTTCTTT.

The chain employs TRBV2 and TRBJ1-1, with 7 nucleotides matching TRBD1. This CDR3 contains 13 residues. Trimming removed 7 bases from V and 2 bases from J; junction bases left unmatched: 4. Germline CDR1 SNHLY, CDR2 FYNNEI. CDR3 DNA sequence: TGTGCCAGCAATGGACAGGCCAACACTGAAGCTTTCTTT. Residues: CASNGQANTEAFF.

This chain connects TRBV5-1 to TRBJ1-1; 9 bases match TRBD1. The CDR3 loop spans 16 amino acids. Trimming took 3 bases from V and 2 from J; bases not matched to a gene: 8. CDR1 is SGHRS, CDR2 YFSETQ, per germline. This chain's CDR3 is CASSSGAGQGNTEAFF. CDR3 coding DNA: TGCGCCAGCAGCTCTGGGGCGGGACAGGGCAACACTGAAGCTTTCTTT.

The chain recombines TRBV20-1 with TRBJ1-2; D remains unclear. The V end lost 3 bases, the J end lost 7 bases, and 12 bases lay between the germline ends. CDR1 and CDR2 (germline): DFQATT, SNEGSKA (reference sequence). CDR3 size: 12 residues. This chain's CDR3 is CSASPRLFGYTF. CDR3 bases: TGCAGTGCTAGTCCCAGGTTATTTGGCTACACCTTC.

The chain links TRBV5-4 to TRBJ2-7; 10 nucleotides line up with TRBD1. The V segment lost 4 bases and the J segment 2 bases; nucleotides outside the gene matches: 3. CDR1 is SGHNT and CDR2 is YYREEE in the germline V gene (reference sequence). The CDR3 is 14 amino acids. The DNA for the CDR3 is TGTGCCAGCAGCCGAGGACAGGGGGCCTACGAGCAGTACTTC. As protein: CASSRGQGAYEQYF.

This clone has a single count. For the CDR3, the DNA is TGTGCCAGCAGCCAAGGAGGGGGCACAGTGGGTGAGACCCAGTACTTC. Its translation is CASSQGGGTVGETQYF. The V and J genes are TRBV3-1 (or the pseudogene TRBV3-2) and TRBJ2-5; TRBD1 agrees at 7 bases. CDR3 length equals 16 residues. J gave up 5 bases and V 1 base, and 10 bases lay outside the gene matches. Germline lookup yields CDR1 LGHDT and CDR2 YNNKEL (reference sequence).

The J gene is TRBJ1-2, the V gene TRBV29-1; D is possibly TRBD1 (6 bases). Trimming left V 4 bases short and J 3 bases short, with 15 bases between. The length of the CDR3 is 14 residues. The germline gives CDR1 SQVTM, CDR2 ANQGSEA. This CDR3 is CSVAEQGLDYGYTF. CDR3 in DNA: TGCAGCGTTGCGGAACAGGGATTGGACTATGGCTACACCTTC.

The V and J genes are TRBV11-2 and TRBJ2-5; TRBD2 matches 8 bases. The V and J ends lost 5 bases and 1 base, in that order; junction bases with no gene match: 3. The CDR3 length is 14 residues. CDR1 SGHAT and CDR2 FQNNGV come from the germline V gene. The CDR3 DNA follows: TGTGCCAGCAGCGTACTAGCGGCCCAAGAGACCCAGTACTTC. Translation gives CASSVLAAQETQYF. The variable domain in full, completed from reference TRBV11-2 and TRBJ2-5, reads EAGVAQSPRYKIIEKRQSVAFWCNPISGHATLYWYQQILGQGPKLLIQFQNNGVVDDSQLPKDRFSAERLKGVDSTLKIQPAKLEDSAVYLCASSVLAAQETQYFGPGTRLLVL.

The chain couples TRBV11-2 to TRBJ2-2, with D uncertain. The CDR3 totals 17 residues. CDR1 is SGHAT and CDR2 is FQNNGV in the germline V gene. Trimming stripped 3 bases from V and 1 base from J, with 15 bases between. CDR3 in amino acids: CASSFRYIKLNTGELFF. The CDR3 bases are TGTGCCAGCAGCTTCCGATATATAAAACTGAACACCGGGGAGCTGTTTTTT.

This sequence joins TRBV19 and TRBJ2-7; 8 bases fit TRBD2. With 0 bases clipped from V and 5 bases from J, the junction kept 0 bases outside the gene matches. The CDR3 extends over 13 amino acids. Germline V gene lookup returns CDR1 LNHDA and CDR2 SQIVND (reference sequence). CDR3 DNA: TGTGCCAGTAGTATAGAGCGGGAGGACGAGCAGTACTTC. This codes for CASSIEREDEQYF.

The V and J genes are TRBV28 and TRBJ2-5; D possibly corresponds to TRBD2 (5 bases). This CDR3 region has 11 residues. The ends were cut back, 4 bases at V and 7 bases at J, with 7 bases in the middle. Germline loops: CDR1 MDHEN, CDR2 SYDVKM. CDR3 sequence: CASSSRGTQYF. CDR3 DNA: TGTGCCAGCAGTTCTCGGGGGACCCAGTACTTC. The full variable domain, completed using reference TRBV28 and TRBJ2-5, is DVKVTQSSRYLVKRTGEKVFLECVQDMDHENMFWYRQDPGLGLRLIYFSYDVKMKEKGDIPEGYSVSREKKERFSLILESASTNQTSMYLCASSSRGTQYFGPGTRLLVL.

In its sample, this clone was seen once. The rearrangement links TRBV7-3 to TRBJ2-2, with D tentatively TRBD1 (6 bases). The CDR3 is 15 residues long. CDR1 is SGHTA, CDR2 FQGTGA, per germline. Trimming took off 4 bases at V and 4 bases at J, with 13 bases between the two ends. CDR3 in amino acids: CASSSKTGGTGELFF. The CDR3 DNA reads TGTGCCAGCAGCTCTAAGACAGGAGGCACCGGGGAGCTGTTTTTT.

V is TRBV18 and J is TRBJ1-2; D unclear. The CDR3 contains 15 residues. Germline V gives CDR1 KGHSH, CDR2 LQKENI. V was shortened by 3 bases and J by 8 bases, with 19 bases between the two germline ends. The CDR3 loop reads CASSPTESGSLGYTF. Written as DNA, the CDR3 is TGTGCCAGCTCACCTACGGAGTCGGGGAGCTTAGGCTACACCTTC.

CDR3 in DNA: TGTGCCAGCGGAGGAGACTGGCCCAAAGGGACCCAGTACTTC. This gives the protein CASGGDWPKGTQYF. V gene TRBV25-1 combines with J gene TRBJ2-5, with D maybe TRBD2 (5 bases). V was clipped by 8 bases and J by 7 bases, with 20 bases between them. Germline CDR1 reads MGHDK; CDR2 reads SYGVNS. The CDR3 extends over 14 amino acids.

This chain joins TRBV30 and TRBJ2-3, with 9 bases aligning to TRBD2. Trimming cost V 0 bases and J 2 bases; bases outside gene matches: 6. This CDR3 spans 16 amino acids. The germline V gene encodes CDR1 GTSNPN and CDR2 SVGIG (reference sequence). The CDR3 DNA reads as TGTGCCTGGAGTGTTGGGCTAGCGGGGCACACAGATACGCAGTATTTT. This codes for CAWSVGLAGHTDTQYF.

The chain has TRBV4-3 and TRBJ2-7; 9 bases map to TRBD1. Trimming removed 4 bases from V and 1 base from J; junction bases left unmatched: 2. Germline V gene lookup returns CDR1 LGHNA and CDR2 YSLEER. This CDR3 is built from 14 residues. The CDR3 loop is CASSPGTGSYEQYF. The CDR3 bases are TGCGCCAGCAGCCCCGGGACAGGGTCCTACGAGCAGTACTTC.

CDR3 sequence reads: CASSQDLVAGQQFF. The DNA for the CDR3 is TGTGCCAGCAGCCAAGATTTGGTAGCGGGACAGCAGTTCTTC. The chain links TRBV14 to TRBJ2-1; 8 nucleotides align to TRBD2. CDR1 SGHDN and CDR2 FVKESK come from the germline V gene. CDR3 length equals 14 residues. Trimming removed 0 bases from V and 11 bases from J; junction bases left unmatched: 6.

The gene calls are TRBV2 and TRBJ2-1, with 15 bases that match TRBD2. CDR3 length equals 15 residues. V was clipped by 5 bases and J by 10 bases; unmatched bases: 6. Germline V gene lookup returns CDR1 SNHLY and CDR2 FYNNEI. The CDR3 loop is CASSPRTSGGDEQFF. Written as DNA, the CDR3 is TGTGCCAGCAGTCCCAGGACTAGCGGGGGGGACGAGCAGTTCTTC.

The chain has TRBV4-3 and TRBJ2-1, with 8 bases fitting TRBD2. The CDR3 covers 19 residues. The J segment lost 3 bases and the V segment lost 0 bases, leaving 13 bases of the junction unmatched. The germline CDR1 and CDR2 sequences are LGHNA and YSLEER. CDR3 coding DNA: TGCGCCAGCAGCCAAGATAAAGGTGCCGTCGGGAGGGGCTACAATGAGCAGTTCTTC. It yields the protein CASSQDKGAVGRGYNEQFF.

The V call is TRBV29-1, the J call TRBJ2-1; D possibly corresponds to TRBD2 (6 bases). V lost 3 bases, J lost 2 bases, and 11 bases lay in between. From germline, CDR1 is SQVTM and CDR2 ANQGSEA. This CDR3 is 14 amino acids long. In DNA form, the CDR3 reads TGCAGCGTTGACGGGGGAGAAACCTACAATGAGCAGTTCTTC. Translated: CSVDGGETYNEQFF.

Turning to this clone: Relative to the germline gene, one junction end is altered; a read error may explain this. This rearrangement joins TRBV29-1 to TRBJ1-4, with D perhaps TRBD1 (6 bases). Germline V gene data show CDR1 as SQVTM and CDR2 as ANQGSEA. The CDR3 extends over 13 amino acids. The CDR3 loop reads CSAEGGVGEKLFF. In DNA form, the CDR3 reads TGCAGCGCTGAAGGGGGGGTAGGAGAAAAACTGTTTTTT.

The chain has TRBV6-6 and TRBJ1-3, with no clear D. Germline V lookup: CDR1 MNHNY, CDR2 SVGAGI (reference sequence). CDR3 length: 16 amino acids. V lost 6 bases, J lost 3 bases, and 18 bases lay in between. This chain's CDR3 is CASRPFQDFSGNTIYF. The CDR3 nucleotides read TGTGCCAGCAGGCCCTTTCAGGACTTTAGTGGAAACACCATATATTTT.